The rows below give T cell receptor beta chains drawn from one sample of a study of T cell responses to AZD1222 COVID-19 vaccine. Sequencing used immunoSEQ multiplex PCR; TCRdb keeps in-frame clones, though not all of them. The data hold roughly 100,000 clones, with 84% observed a single time. This material consisted of peripheral blood, taken 28 days after the second AZD1222 dose. These receptors all stem from an adult who received the AZD1222 COVID-19 vaccine. The CDR3 runs from the conserved cysteine through the conserved F or W. The D gene is left open where the match is weak. Some rows mark clone size as missing; the rest say once, few, many or name a class of expanded clone.

CDR3nt: TGTGCCTTTAACCGGGGAGGACAGGGGGTTCCCGGGGAGCTGTTTTTT
CDR3aa: CAFNRGGQGVPGELFF
d_gene: TRBD1
j_gene: TRBJ2-2
v_gene: TRBV5-4
abundance: NA

CDR3nt: TGTGCCAGCAGTTCAGCACTAGCGGGGAATTACTTC
CDR3aa: CASSSALAGNYF
d_gene: TRBD2
j_gene: TRBJ2-7
v_gene: TRBV28
abundance: NA

CDR3nt: TGTGCCAGCAGCCAAGGGCGGCAGGGCCTTAACACCGGGGCCTTC
CDR3aa: CASSQGRQGLNTGAF
d_gene: NA
j_gene: TRBJ1-2
v_gene: TRBV3-1/TRBV3-2
abundance: NA

CDR3nt: TGTGCCAGCAGACTACAGGGTTACAATGAGCAGTTCTTC
CDR3aa: CASRLQGYNEQFF
d_gene: NA
j_gene: TRBJ2-1
v_gene: TRBV6-5
abundance: few

CDR3nt: TGTGCCAGCAGCCCCTCAGGGTCCGGCTATGGCTACACCTTC
CDR3aa: CASSPSGSGYGYTF
d_gene: NA
j_gene: TRBJ1-2
v_gene: TRBV7-9
abundance: once

CDR3nt: TGCGCCAGCAGCTTGAGGGCGGGGGGCATCACAGATACGCAGTATTTT
CDR3aa: CASSLRAGGITDTQYF
d_gene: TRBD2
j_gene: TRBJ2-3
v_gene: TRBV5-1
abundance: NA

CDR3nt: TGTGCCAGCAGCTTAATTCAGGGTCGGGGTCAGCCCCAGCATTTT
CDR3aa: CASSLIQGRGQPQHF
d_gene: NA
j_gene: TRBJ1-5
v_gene: TRBV7-2
abundance: NA

CDR3nt: TGTGCCAGCAGTGAGGGCGGTACCTCAAACATTCAGTACTTC
CDR3aa: CASSEGGTSNIQYF
d_gene: NA
j_gene: TRBJ2-4
v_gene: TRBV7-2
abundance: NA

CDR3nt: TGTGCCAGCAGCTTAAACGGGGGCGTCACTGAAGCTTTCTTT
CDR3aa: CASSLNGGVTEAFF
d_gene: NA
j_gene: TRBJ1-1
v_gene: TRBV7-3
abundance: NA

CDR3nt: TGCGCCAGCAGTGAGGTACAGTTCTATGGCTACACCTTC
CDR3aa: CASSEVQFYGYTF
d_gene: NA
j_gene: TRBJ1-2
v_gene: TRBV10-2
abundance: NA

CDR3nt: TGTGCCAGTAGTAAACGGGGTTTATACCCTGAAGCTTTCTTT
CDR3aa: CASSKRGLYPEAFF
d_gene: NA
j_gene: TRBJ1-1
v_gene: TRBV19
abundance: NA

CDR3nt: TGCGCCAGCAGCTTGAAAGCAACTAATGAAAAACTGTTTTTT
CDR3aa: CASSLKATNEKLFF
d_gene: NA
j_gene: TRBJ1-4
v_gene: TRBV5-1
abundance: NA

CDR3nt: TGTGCCAGCAGTTACTTGTACTACAATGAGCAGTTCTTC
CDR3aa: CASSYLYYNEQFF
d_gene: NA
j_gene: TRBJ2-1
v_gene: TRBV6-2/TRBV6-3
abundance: NA

CDR3nt: TGTGCCAGCTCAAACGGACAGGCCTACGAGCAGTACTTC
CDR3aa: CASSNGQAYEQYF
d_gene: TRBD1
j_gene: TRBJ2-7
v_gene: TRBV18
abundance: NA

CDR3nt: TGCGCCAGTAATGCCAGGCCCGGGGCGGACACTGAAGCTTTCTTT
CDR3aa: CASNARPGADTEAFF
d_gene: NA
j_gene: TRBJ1-1
v_gene: TRBV5-1
abundance: NA

CDR3nt: TGTGCCAGCGCTGGCCTTCGAGGCACTGAAGCTTTCTTT
CDR3aa: CASAGLRGTEAFF
d_gene: NA
j_gene: TRBJ1-1
v_gene: TRBV3-1/TRBV3-2
abundance: NA

CDR3nt: TGTGCCAGCAGCGGGGGAGGGGCGCTTAATGAAAAACTGTTTTTT
CDR3aa: CASSGGGALNEKLFF
d_gene: NA
j_gene: TRBJ1-4
v_gene: TRBV9
abundance: NA

CDR3nt: TGTGCCACCACGACCTTAGTCAGGGACACTGAAGCTTTCTTT
CDR3aa: CATTTLVRDTEAFF
d_gene: NA
j_gene: TRBJ1-1
v_gene: TRBV6-5
abundance: once

CDR3nt: TGCGCCAGCAGCTCGGGGATGGACAGGGGAATCGACGAGCAGTACTTC
CDR3aa: CASSSGMDRGIDEQYF
d_gene: TRBD1
j_gene: TRBJ2-7
v_gene: TRBV5-1
abundance: NA

CDR3nt: TGTGCCACCAGCAGAGAGGACGGGAAAAATTCACTCCTCCACTTT
CDR3aa: CATSREDGKNSLLHF
d_gene: NA
j_gene: TRBJ1-6
v_gene: TRBV15
abundance: NA

CDR3nt: TGTGCCACAGGACAGGCTGCCTACGAGCAGTACTTC
CDR3aa: CATGQAAYEQYF
d_gene: TRBD1
j_gene: TRBJ2-7
v_gene: TRBV6-5
abundance: NA

CDR3nt: TGTGCCAGCAGCTTAGAAGGCGGGAGGGTCGATGAGCAGTTCTTC
CDR3aa: CASSLEGGRVDEQFF
d_gene: TRBD2
j_gene: TRBJ2-1
v_gene: TRBV11-1
abundance: NA

CDR3nt: TGTGCCAGCAGGCCTCATAGGGATCAGGGTGGCTACACCTTC
CDR3aa: CASRPHRDQGGYTF
d_gene: NA
j_gene: TRBJ1-2
v_gene: TRBV6-5
abundance: NA

CDR3nt: TGTGCCAGCAGCGTTGGGGGCCAGTCCGAGCAGTACTTC
CDR3aa: CASSVGGQSEQYF
d_gene: NA
j_gene: TRBJ2-7
v_gene: TRBV9
abundance: NA

CDR3nt: TGCGCCAGCGGCCTAGTTGGGTCTAATGAAAAACTGTTTTTT
CDR3aa: CASGLVGSNEKLFF
d_gene: NA
j_gene: TRBJ1-4
v_gene: TRBV4-3
abundance: NA

CDR3nt: TGTGCCACCAGCAGAGATAAGGCGTCCGGGGCCAACGTCCTGACTTTC
CDR3aa: CATSRDKASGANVLTF
d_gene: NA
j_gene: TRBJ2-6
v_gene: TRBV15
abundance: NA

CDR3nt: TGTGCCAGCAGTTACCTCGGTACAGGGGCCGAGCAGTACTTC
CDR3aa: CASSYLGTGAEQYF
d_gene: TRBD1
j_gene: TRBJ2-7
v_gene: TRBV6-5
abundance: NA

CDR3nt: TGCGCCAGCAGCTTGGTTGCTGGGACAGGGTCTGGCTACACCTTC
CDR3aa: CASSLVAGTGSGYTF
d_gene: TRBD1
j_gene: TRBJ1-2
v_gene: TRBV5-1
abundance: NA

CDR3nt: TGCGCCAGCAGCCAAGATCACGGGACGGGGGGCTACACCTTC
CDR3aa: CASSQDHGTGGYTF
d_gene: NA
j_gene: TRBJ1-2
v_gene: TRBV4-3
abundance: few

CDR3nt: TGTGCCAGCAGCATACAGGGGCTGAGCAATCAGCCCCAGCATTTT
CDR3aa: CASSIQGLSNQPQHF
d_gene: TRBD1
j_gene: TRBJ1-5
v_gene: TRBV2
abundance: NA

CDR3nt: TGTGCCAGCAGCGAAACGGGCGGGAGCAGCTGGACCGGGGAGCTGTTTTTT
CDR3aa: CASSETGGSSWTGELFF
d_gene: TRBD2
j_gene: TRBJ2-2
v_gene: TRBV6-2/TRBV6-3
abundance: once

CDR3nt: TGTGCCAGCCGAGCGGGGGTTTACAATGAGCAGTTCTTC
CDR3aa: CASRAGVYNEQFF
d_gene: TRBD2
j_gene: TRBJ2-1
v_gene: TRBV18
abundance: NA